A selection of T cell receptor beta chains follows, all from one sample in a study of T cell changes during pregnancy in multiple sclerosis. The repertoire was sequenced with immunoSEQ multiplex PCR; TCRdb's copy has only in-frame clones and lacks some. The repertoire holds 95,000 to 100,000 clones, approximately 90% seen once, with approximately 2% in the top ten. Material: peripheral blood, obtained after pregnancy. The receptors originated from a female donor in good health, enrolled as a control in a pregnancy study. The conserved cysteine and the conserved F or W are not part of the CDR3 here.

j_call,v_call,cdr3_aa
TRBJ2-5,TRBV5-1,ASSLGGTVGGQETQY
TRBJ2-2,TRBV7-7,ASSSGQGAILTGELF
TRBJ2-1,TRBV6-1,ASSDPGNEQF
TRBJ2-7,TRBV2,ASRGTVYEQY
TRBJ2-1,TRBV6-1,ASRAPGLVHHEQF
TRBJ2-1,TRBV7-2,ASSFRGVNEQF
TRBJ2-2,TRBV19,ASSIRVLAANTGELF
TRBJ2-7,TRBV11-3,ASSFLVTSSSYEQY
TRBJ2-7,TRBV5-5,ASSLVAGGLTSYEQY
TRBJ2-5,TRBV7-6,ASSPPPRLAGIQETQY
TRBJ2-1,TRBV6-1,ASSVGTSGNNEQF
TRBJ2-3,TRBV27,ASSLLTNLGTDTQY